The source of this T cell receptor beta chain is a study of Ad26.COV2.S vaccination and SARS-CoV-2 variants. The study, taken as a whole, reports: Spike-specific TCR breadth was greater after Ad26.COV2.S than placebo. After vaccination, reports described spike-specific CD8+ and CD4+ T cell responses as showing substantial breadth. Measurement of non-spike TCR breadth gave similar results in vaccine and placebo recipients.

For this clone: The antigen remains undetermined.

The CDR3 is made up of 15 amino acids. Germline V lookup: CDR1 WSHSY, CDR2 SAAADI. V lost 3 bases, J lost 5 bases, and 15 bases lay in between. This table comes from immunoSEQ multiplex PCR, and its TCRdb copy is limited to in-frame clones, with some not included. Of 300,000 to 350,000 clones in the sample, roughly 90% were seen once. Treatment of the sample: approximately 18 received Ad26.COV2.S at low or high dose, single or two shots; about 5 received placebo; per-sample allocation not given. After the first vaccine or placebo injection, samples were drawn on day 63. Sequencing used peripheral blood, obtained in a trial of Ad26.COV2.S vaccine versus placebo. The chain couples TRBV10-2 to TRBJ2-3; D is unresolved. The TCR sequence derives from a person aged 18 to 65 who received the Ad26.COV2.S COVID-19 vaccine or a placebo. CDR3 region: CASSDTAGWGDTQYF. The CDR3 region has the DNA TGCGCCAGCAGTGACACTGCAGGTTGGGGAGATACGCAGTATTTT.